What follows describes a single T cell receptor beta chain. Its antigen is still unknown. The PCR ran on 60 Vbeta and 13 Jbeta primers. Assay used: immunoSEQ multiplex PCR; TCRdb lists only in-frame clones, some missing. The data hold about 120,000 clones, with 70% to 85% observed a single time. The data were taken from a study of cytomegalovirus exposure and HLA in healthy donors. The study, taken as a whole, reports: Analysis was carried out at a later point, and it linked a missense DCLRE1C variant to TCR beta V- and J-gene trimming.

The sequenced sample consisted of PBMCs. The clonotype originates from a woman aged 50 to 65 in good health and CMV-seronegative.

CDR3 bases: TGTGCCAGCAGCCCCCAGACAGGGGCGGAGACCCAGTACTTC. Residues: CASSPQTGAETQYF. The chain combines TRBV7-9 with TRBJ2-5; TRBD1 aligns across 8 bases. V shed 5 bases and J 5 bases; nucleotides not matched to a gene: 7. The germline V gene encodes CDR1 SEHNR and CDR2 FQNEAQ (reference sequence). This CDR3 region has 14 residues.